This T cell receptor (beta chain) was recovered during a study of molecular identifiers for immune sequencing clone quantification. TCRdb processed the PCR reads anew with MiXCR; each CDR3 protein has one entry. The data show about 640,000 distinct CDR3 sequences, about 20% seen once. The authors gated naive CD8 T cells as CD8+CD4-CCR7+CD45RA+ for sorting. A word on this clonotype: A single base separates this from a much larger clone, so it may be a read error.

Germline CDR1 reads LGHNA; CDR2 reads YSLEER. The CDR3 is 15 residues long. Trimming at V came to 0 bases and at J to 7 bases, leaving 8 bases not matched to a gene. The TCR originated in a human donor in good health. Some libraries in this study had Jurkat cell RNA spiked in. Sequences were obtained from naive CD8+ T cells from blood, with Jurkat cell RNA spiked in. Regarding subset: FACS-sorted CD8+CD4-CCR7+CD45RA+ naive T cells. The rearrangement uses TRBV4-3 and TRBJ2-5; TRBD2 matches 7 bases. CDR3 nucleotides: TGCGCCAGCAGCCAAGACAGAACGGGGGGAGGGACCCAGTACTTC. Translating it yields CASSQDRTGGGTQYF.